This T cell receptor (beta chain) was captured by sequencing in a study of shared T cell receptors in the human thymus. The table came from immunoSEQ multiplex PCR; TCRdb's copy has only in-frame clones and leaves some out. The table records hundreds of thousands of clones, over 75% of them present only once. V was shortened by 0 bases and J by 7 bases, with 16 bases between the two germline ends. The CDR3 length is 15 residues. Germline CDR1 SGDLS, CDR2 YYNGEE. The data were also submitted as part of a second study, on human thymus T cells. That paper adds: The thymus tissue came from resections taken during corrective heart surgery. Related research found strongly overlapping thymic repertoires in unrelated individuals.

What was sequenced was thymocytes. The chain has TRBV9 and TRBJ1-2; D is unclear. This receptor was taken from a boy in the first two years of life with a congenital heart defect. CDR3 sequence (DNA): TGTGCCAGCAGCGTAGGAAAGAATCGGGGATCTGGCTACACCTTC. It codes for CASSVGKNRGSGYTF.